The 29 T cell receptor beta chains listed next were all sequenced from one sample in a study of blood T cell repertoires in COVID-19. Here immunoSEQ multiplex PCR was the method, and the copy in TCRdb shows in-frame clones only, minus some. This table has 85,000 to 130,000 clones, 70% to 90% appearing once. Source material: peripheral blood. These receptors were collected from a human donor in a cohort sampled during active COVID-19.

The chain uses TRBV10-3 and TRBJ2-1; a possible D gene is TRBD2 (6 bases). The germline CDR1 and CDR2 sequences are ENHRY and SYGVKD. V lost 3 bases to trimming and J lost 4 bases, with 16 bases between them. The CDR3 extends over 16 amino acids. The CDR3 spells CAISDPGRGNYNEQFF. The CDR3 region has the DNA TGTGCCATCAGTGATCCGGGTCGGGGGAATTACAATGAGCAGTTCTTC.

The table lists this clone with a count of one. This chain joins TRBV11-3 and TRBJ2-3, with TRBD2 matching 11 bases. The CDR3 length is 18 residues. V dropped 1 base and J dropped 2; count of bases not matched to a gene: 8. Looked up from germline, CDR1 is SGHNT and CDR2 is YENEEA. CDR3 bases: TGTGCCAGCAGCTTAGGACTAGCGGGACCCCGAAACACAGATACGCAGTATTTT. This translates into CASSLGLAGPRNTDTQYF.

The rearrangement uses TRBV27 and TRBJ2-2, with 7 bases aligning to TRBD1. V lost 7 bases and J lost 4; bases outside the gene matches: 6. CDR3 length equals 14 residues. The germline gives CDR1 MNHEY, CDR2 SMNVEV (reference sequence). The CDR3, as DNA: TGTGCCAGCACCGGGACAGTCACCACCGGGGAGCTGTTTTTT. Translation: CASTGTVTTGELFF.

The CDR3 loop reads CATSDNRGLAGHNEQFF. CDR3 in DNA: TGTGCCACCAGTGATAACCGCGGACTAGCGGGGCATAATGAGCAGTTCTTC. This rearrangement joins TRBV24-1 to TRBJ2-1; 12 bases map to TRBD2. Germline values: CDR1 KGHDR, CDR2 SFDVKD. The V gene end was trimmed by 3 bases and the J gene end by 7 bases; junction bases not matched to a gene: 9. CDR3 size: 17 residues.

V is TRBV12-5 and J is TRBJ1-1; D is perhaps TRBD1 (5 bases). CDR3 length equals 12 residues. The germline V gene has CDR1 LGHNT and CDR2 FRNRAP. The V end lost 0 bases, the J end lost 8 bases, and 7 bases lay between the germline ends. The DNA of the CDR3 is TGTGCTAGTGGTTTGGTCCAGGGCGAAGCTTTCTTT. Translation gives CASGLVQGEAFF.

The V and J genes are TRBV19 and TRBJ2-2; 8 bases are a match to TRBD2. The length of the CDR3 is 16 residues. The germline gives CDR1 LNHDA, CDR2 SQIVND (reference sequence). With V trimmed by 9 bases and J by 1 base, 10 bases remained unmatched. The CDR3 here is CASLPAGTRNTGELFF. CDR3 DNA sequence: TGTGCCAGCCTCCCAGCAGGGACTAGGAACACCGGGGAGCTGTTTTTT.

The V and J genes are TRBV28 and TRBJ2-7; possibly TRBD1 for D (6 bases). The CDR3 consists of 11 residues. Trimming removed 8 bases from V and 7 bases from J, with 12 bases in between. CDR1 is MDHEN and CDR2 is SYDVKM in the germline V gene. The CDR3 sequence: CASLQGLEQYF. The DNA for the CDR3 is TGTGCCAGCCTACAGGGCTTGGAGCAGTACTTC.

The count of this clone is one. CDR3 DNA sequence: TGTGCCATCAGCTTAGACAGGGATGGCTACACCTTC. Translation: CAISLDRDGYTF. The rearrangement uses TRBV10-3 and TRBJ1-2; 7 positions match TRBD1. Germline V gene data show CDR1 as ENHRY and CDR2 as SYGVKD. Trimming cost V 6 bases and J 6 bases; bases outside gene matches: 4. The CDR3 sequence is 12 residues long.

The chain joins TRBV19 to TRBJ1-2, with 10 positions matching TRBD1. CDR1 and CDR2 (germline): LNHDA, SQIVND (reference sequence). This CDR3 is built from 15 residues. With 5 bases clipped from V and 13 bases from J, the junction kept 16 bases outside the gene matches. DNA for the CDR3: TGTGCCAGTAGTCCCTTGGCTGGGACAGGGGTTTGGCGCACCTTC. Its translation is CASSPLAGTGVWRTF.

The sample holds one count of this clone. The V gene is TRBV6-5, the J gene TRBJ1-3; 9 bases map to TRBD1. The CDR3 is made up of 14 amino acids. J gave up 3 bases and V 9 bases, and 6 bases lay outside the gene matches. The germline gives CDR1 MNHEY, CDR2 SVGAGI. The CDR3 region has the DNA TGTGCCAGTCAAACAGGGGGCGGTGGAAACACCATATATTTT. This sequence encodes CASQTGGGGNTIYF.

The chain is built from TRBV5-4 and TRBJ2-2, with TRBD2 identical over 10 bases. V gave up 4 bases and J gave up 3 bases; unmatched junction bases: 3. Germline-derived CDR1 and CDR2 are SGHNT and YYREEE (reference sequence). The CDR3 runs 15 residues. Here the CDR3 DNA reads TGTGCCAGCAGCCGGACTAGCGGAGACACCGGGGAGCTGTTTTTT. Its protein product is CASSRTSGDTGELFF. Using reference TRBV5-4 and TRBJ2-2 for the parts outside the CDR3, the full variable domain is ETGVTQSPTHLIKTRGQQVTLRCSSQSGHNTVSWYQQALGQGPQFIFQYYREEENGRGNFPPRFSGLQFPNYSSELNVNALELDDSALYLCASSRTSGDTGELFFGEGSRLTVL.

This chain links TRBV5-1 with TRBJ2-5, with D maybe TRBD1 (5 bases). Germline-derived CDR1 and CDR2 are SGHRS and YFSETQ. V lost 0 bases to trimming and J lost 0 bases, with 6 bases between them. The CDR3 has 14 amino acids. CDR3 sequence (DNA): TGCGCCAGCAGCTTGGGACAGTACCAAGAGACCCAGTACTTC. This translates into CASSLGQYQETQYF.

The V gene is TRBV28, the J gene TRBJ1-5; 7 bases agree with TRBD1. CDR1 is MDHEN and CDR2 is SYDVKM in the germline V gene. This CDR3 comprises 14 residues. V gave up 6 bases and J gave up 6 bases; unmatched junction bases: 8. The CDR3 loop is CASSPTGTGQPQHF. In nucleotides, the CDR3 is TGTGCCAGCAGCCCGACAGGGACTGGTCAGCCCCAGCATTTT. Complete variable domain (other parts from reference TRBV28 and TRBJ1-5): DVKVTQSSRYLVKRTGEKVFLECVQDMDHENMFWYRQDPGLGLRLIYFSYDVKMKEKGDIPEGYSVSREKKERFSLILESASTNQTSMYLCASSPTGTGQPQHFGDGTRLSIL.

The J gene is TRBJ1-3, the V gene TRBV18; TRBD1 is a possible D gene (6 bases). Germline CDR1 is KGHSH and CDR2 is LQKENI. This CDR3 has 15 amino acids. The germline V and J ends were trimmed by 3 bases and 5 bases, with 14 bases remaining between them. The CDR3 region is CASSPGDNMRNTIYF. CDR3 DNA sequence: TGTGCCAGCTCACCTGGGGACAATATGAGAAACACCATATATTTT.

V is TRBV4-1 and J is TRBJ1-4; a possible D gene is TRBD1 (6 bases). The V and J ends lost 8 bases and 8 bases respectively, with 15 bases between them. The CDR3 extends over 13 amino acids. Per germline, CDR1 MGHRA and CDR2 YSYEKL. CDR3 nucleotide sequence: TGCGCCAGCGTGGGGGGGACACGCGAAAAACTGTTTTTT. Protein: CASVGGTREKLFF.

This clone was observed once. The rearrangement links TRBV6-5 to TRBJ2-7; maybe TRBD2 (5 bases). The CDR3 spans 13 residues. V lost 6 bases to trimming and J lost 3 bases, with 12 bases between them. CDR1 is MNHEY, CDR2 SVGAGI, per germline. In DNA form, the CDR3 reads TGTGCCAGCAGGGCCCCGGGGAACTACGAGCAGTACTTC. It specifies CASRAPGNYEQYF.

The V call is TRBV18, the J call TRBJ1-5; D unclear. Germline lookup yields CDR1 KGHSH and CDR2 LQKENI. CDR3 size: 14 residues. Between the trimmed V and J ends, which lost 5 bases and 8 bases, there was a span of 16 bases. CDR3 nucleotides: TGTGCCAGCTCATCCTCCCCGGGTGCGGAGCCCCAGCATTTT. Protein product: CASSSSPGAEPQHF.

V and J are TRBV14 and TRBJ1-2; 7 nucleotides match TRBD1. The V segment lost 3 bases and the J segment 7 bases; nucleotides outside the gene matches: 8. This CDR3 has 14 amino acids. CDR1 is SGHDN and CDR2 is FVKESK in the germline V gene. Written as DNA, the CDR3 is TGTGCCAGCAGCCATACGACAGGGCAGCGTGGCTACACCTTC. This gives the protein CASSHTTGQRGYTF.

This chain joins TRBV6-5 and TRBJ2-2, with D possibly TRBD1 on 5 matching bases. V lost 4 bases and J lost 5, with 11 bases in between. This CDR3 region has 14 residues. Germline V gene lookup returns CDR1 MNHEY and CDR2 SVGAGI. The CDR3 region has the DNA TGTGCCAGCAGTTCAACCCCAGGGACCGGGGAGCTGTTTTTT. Translation: CASSSTPGTGELFF.

The chain has TRBV11-2 and TRBJ2-5, with D unresolved. Germline CDR1 SGHAT, CDR2 FQNNGV. The V and J ends lost 1 base and 2 bases respectively, with 11 bases between them. This CDR3 region has 15 residues. The CDR3 protein is CASSLGYAQQETQYF. The CDR3 coding sequence is TGTGCCAGCAGCTTAGGGTATGCACAGCAAGAGACCCAGTACTTC.

The chain is built from TRBV7-9 and TRBJ1-1; D is ambiguous. Germline CDR1 SEHNR, CDR2 FQNEAQ (reference sequence). CDR3 length equals 12 residues. The V end lost 4 bases, the J end lost 4 bases, and 7 bases lay between the germline ends. Written as DNA, the CDR3 is TGTGCCAGCAGCTGGGAGGGCACTGAAGCTTTCTTT. Translated: CASSWEGTEAFF.

The rearrangement uses TRBV11-3 and TRBJ2-6; TRBD2 matches 7 bases. The V gene end was trimmed by 0 bases and the J gene end by 6 bases; junction bases not matched to a gene: 11. CDR1 is SGHNT and CDR2 is YENEEA in the germline V gene. CDR3 length: 18 residues. The CDR3 DNA is TGTGCCAGCAGCTTAGATGGGCCGATGCGGGGGTTGGCCAACGTCCTGACTTTC. It is translated as CASSLDGPMRGLANVLTF.

V usage is TRBV7-2 and J usage is TRBJ2-3; TRBD2 matches 14 bases. This CDR3 is 17 amino acids long. Germline CDR1 is SGHTA and CDR2 is FQGNSA. Trimming at V came to 5 bases and at J to 1 base, leaving 5 bases not matched to a gene. The CDR3 region has the DNA TGTGCCAGCAGCCATCGACTAGCGGGGGGGGGCACAGATACGCAGTATTTT. Translation: CASSHRLAGGGTDTQYF.

V usage is TRBV27 and J usage is TRBJ1-5; TRBD1 might be the D (5 bases). V was clipped by 4 bases and J by 1 base, with 14 bases between them. Germline loops: CDR1 MNHEY, CDR2 SMNVEV (reference sequence). This CDR3 comprises 16 residues. The CDR3: CASSSRAGLSNQPQHF. The CDR3 DNA reads as TGTGCCAGCAGTTCCAGGGCGGGACTAAGCAATCAGCCCCAGCATTTT.

The chain uses TRBV5-8 and TRBJ2-7; TRBD1 matches at 9 bases. The CDR3 length is 14 residues. Germline CDR1 and CDR2: SGHTS and YDEGEE. Trimming at V came to 7 bases and at J to 1 base, leaving 6 bases not matched to a gene. CDR3 coding DNA: TGTGCCAGCTGCCGGGACAGGGTTTCCTACGAGCAGTACTTC. Its protein is CASCRDRVSYEQYF.

This clone was detected only a few times. V is TRBV18 and J is TRBJ1-1, with D possibly being TRBD1 (6 bases). Germline values: CDR1 KGHSH, CDR2 LQKENI. Between the trimmed V and J ends, which lost 5 bases and 1 base, there was a span of 17 bases. The CDR3 has 16 residues. The CDR3 sequence is CASSSSPGQGNTEAFF. In DNA, the CDR3 is TGTGCCAGCTCATCCTCGCCGGGACAAGGGAACACTGAAGCTTTCTTT.

This clone was observed a single time. This rearrangement joins TRBV7-2 to TRBJ2-5, with 10 bases lining up with TRBD2. V dropped 3 bases and J dropped 2; count of bases not matched to a gene: 6. The CDR3 has 16 residues. The V gene's germline CDR1 is SGHTA and CDR2 FQGNSA. The CDR3 spells CASSLAASGGQETQYF. In DNA form, the CDR3 reads TGTGCCAGCAGCTTGGCGGCTAGCGGGGGTCAAGAGACCCAGTACTTC.

This chain links TRBV19 with TRBJ2-6; no clear D gene. CDR1 and CDR2 from the germline V gene are LNHDA and SQIVND (reference sequence). There are 15 residues in the CDR3. Trimming took off 3 bases at V and 1 base at J, with 7 bases between the two ends. The CDR3 loop is CASSILRSGANVLTF. The CDR3 nucleotides read TGTGCCAGTAGTATTCTACGGTCTGGGGCCAACGTCCTGACTTTC.

This chain connects TRBV28 to TRBJ2-5; TRBD2 agrees at 8 bases. Per germline, CDR1 MDHEN and CDR2 SYDVKM. CDR3 size: 13 residues. Germline trimming cut 2 bases from V and 5 bases from J; bases unmatched to any gene: 1. The CDR3 loop reads CASSLPGGETQYF. CDR3 nucleotide sequence: TGTGCCAGCAGTTTACCGGGGGGGGAGACCCAGTACTTC.